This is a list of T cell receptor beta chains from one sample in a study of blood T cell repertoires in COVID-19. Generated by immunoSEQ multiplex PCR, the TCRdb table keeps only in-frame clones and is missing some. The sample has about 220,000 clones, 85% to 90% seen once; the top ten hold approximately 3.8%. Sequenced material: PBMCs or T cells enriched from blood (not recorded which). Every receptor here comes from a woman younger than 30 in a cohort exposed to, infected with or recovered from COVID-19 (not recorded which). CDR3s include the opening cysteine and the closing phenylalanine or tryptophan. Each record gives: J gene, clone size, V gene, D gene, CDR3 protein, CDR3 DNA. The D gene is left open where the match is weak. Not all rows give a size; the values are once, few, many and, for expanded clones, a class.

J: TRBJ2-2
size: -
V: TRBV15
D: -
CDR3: CATSRGVGELFF
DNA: TGTGCCACCAGCAGAGGAGTCGGGGAGCTGTTTTTT

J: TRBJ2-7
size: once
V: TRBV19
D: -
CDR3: CASSISGVSYEQYF
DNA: TGTGCCAGTAGTATATCAGGGGTCTCCTACGAGCAGTACTTC

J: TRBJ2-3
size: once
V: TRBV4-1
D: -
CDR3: CASSHLLGFGTDTQYF
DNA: TGCGCCAGCAGCCACCTCCTAGGCTTTGGCACAGATACGCAGTATTTT

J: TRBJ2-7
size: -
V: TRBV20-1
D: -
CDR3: CSADSSYEQYF
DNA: TGCAGTGCAGACAGCTCCTACGAGCAGTACTTC

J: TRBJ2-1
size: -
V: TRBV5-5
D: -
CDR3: CASSLDGGYNEQFF
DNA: TGTGCCAGCAGCCTCGATGGAGGGTACAATGAGCAGTTCTTC

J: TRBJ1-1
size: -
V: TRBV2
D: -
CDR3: CASTGTTNTEAFF
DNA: TGTGCCAGTACCGGGACAACGAACACTGAAGCTTTCTTT

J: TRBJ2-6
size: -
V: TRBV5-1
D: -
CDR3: CASSLAGSGANVLTF
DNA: TGCGCCAGCAGCTTGGCAGGGTCTGGGGCCAACGTCCTGACTTTC

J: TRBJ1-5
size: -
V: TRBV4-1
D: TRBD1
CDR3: CASSQDRGTNQPQHF
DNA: TGCGCCAGCAGCCAAGACAGGGGGACCAATCAGCCCCAGCATTTT

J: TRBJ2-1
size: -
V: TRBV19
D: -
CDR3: CASSRQRNNEQFF
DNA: TGTGCCAGTAGTAGACAGAGAAACAATGAGCAGTTCTTC

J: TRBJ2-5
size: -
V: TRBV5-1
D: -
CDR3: CASSFFFGEETQYF
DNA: TGCGCCAGCAGCTTTTTTTTCGGGGAAGAGACCCAGTACTTC

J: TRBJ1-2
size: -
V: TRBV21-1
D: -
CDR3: CASSKKLVWKDRGRGYTF
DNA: TGTGCCAGCAGCAAAAAGTTGGTTTGGAAAGACAGGGGGCGAGGCTACACCTTC

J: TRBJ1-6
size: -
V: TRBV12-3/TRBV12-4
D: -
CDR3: CASSLRNSPLHF
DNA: TGTGCCAGCAGCCTTCGGAATTCACCCCTCCACTTT

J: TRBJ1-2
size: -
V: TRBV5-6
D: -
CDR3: CASSSDSTGNYGYTF
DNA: TGTGCCAGCAGCTCCGACAGTACGGGTAACTATGGCTACACCTTC

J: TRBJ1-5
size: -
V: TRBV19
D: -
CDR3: CASSISDYSNQPQHF
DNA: TGTGCCAGTAGTATTAGCGACTATAGCAATCAGCCCCAGCATTTT

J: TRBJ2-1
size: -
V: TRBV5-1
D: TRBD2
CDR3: CASSLELAGTYNEQFF
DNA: TGCGCCAGCAGCTTGGAGCTAGCGGGAACATACAATGAGCAGTTCTTC

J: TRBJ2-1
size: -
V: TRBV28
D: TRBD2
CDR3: CASNTRGGSSYNEQFF
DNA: TGTGCCAGCAATACCCGGGGGGGTAGCTCCTACAATGAGCAGTTCTTC

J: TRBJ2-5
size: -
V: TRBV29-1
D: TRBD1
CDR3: CSVELGQGQETQYF
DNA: TGCAGCGTTGAGTTGGGACAGGGCCAAGAGACCCAGTACTTC

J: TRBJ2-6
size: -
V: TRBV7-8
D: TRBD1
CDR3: CASSLALSDRGVLGANVLTF
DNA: TGTGCCAGCAGCTTAGCGCTGTCAGACAGGGGTGTGTTGGGGGCCAACGTCCTGACTTTC

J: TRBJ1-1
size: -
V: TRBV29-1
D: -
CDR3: CSVGYLNTEAFF
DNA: TGCAGCGTTGGCTACCTGAACACTGAAGCTTTCTTT

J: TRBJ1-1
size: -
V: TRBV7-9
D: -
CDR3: CASSFKETDLNTEAFF
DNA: TGTGCCAGCAGCTTCAAGGAGACGGATCTGAACACTGAAGCTTTCTTT

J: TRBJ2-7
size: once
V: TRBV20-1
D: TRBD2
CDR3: CSASKLAGGTYEQYF
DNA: TGCAGTGCTAGTAAGCTAGCGGGAGGGACCTACGAGCAGTACTTC

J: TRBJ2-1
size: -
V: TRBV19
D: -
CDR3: CASSRGLDGSALEQFF
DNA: TGTGCCAGTAGTAGGGGACTGGACGGGAGCGCCCTAGAGCAGTTCTTC

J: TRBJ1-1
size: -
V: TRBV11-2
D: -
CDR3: CASKTGLAEAFF
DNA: TGTGCCAGTAAAACAGGGCTCGCTGAAGCTTTCTTT

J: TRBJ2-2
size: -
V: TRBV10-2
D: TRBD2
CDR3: CASNGGTNTGELFF
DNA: TGCGCCAGCAACGGGGGGACGAACACCGGGGAGCTGTTTTTT